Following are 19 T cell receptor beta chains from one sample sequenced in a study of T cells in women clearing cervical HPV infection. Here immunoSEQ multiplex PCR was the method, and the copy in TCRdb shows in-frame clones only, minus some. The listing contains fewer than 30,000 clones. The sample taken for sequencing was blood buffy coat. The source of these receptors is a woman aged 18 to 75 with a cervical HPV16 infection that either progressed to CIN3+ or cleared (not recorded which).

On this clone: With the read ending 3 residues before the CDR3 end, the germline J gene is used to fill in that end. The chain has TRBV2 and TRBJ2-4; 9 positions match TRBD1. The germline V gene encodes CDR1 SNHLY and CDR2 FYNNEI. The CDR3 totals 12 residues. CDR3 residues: CASSEDRGGQYF. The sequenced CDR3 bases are TGTGCCAGCAGTGAGGACAGGGGTGGT.

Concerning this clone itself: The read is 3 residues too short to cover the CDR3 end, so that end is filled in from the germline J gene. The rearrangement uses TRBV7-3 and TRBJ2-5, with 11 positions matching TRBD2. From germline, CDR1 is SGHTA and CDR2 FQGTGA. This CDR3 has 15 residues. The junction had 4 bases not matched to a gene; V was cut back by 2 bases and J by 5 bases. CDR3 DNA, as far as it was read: TGTGCCAGCAGCTTAGCGTCTAGCGGGAGGGAGACC. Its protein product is CASSLASSGRET. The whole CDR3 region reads CASSLASSGRETQYF. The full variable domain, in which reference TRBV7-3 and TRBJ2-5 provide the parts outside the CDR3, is GAGVSQTPSNKVTEKGKYVELRCDPISGHTALYWYRQSLGQGPEFLIYFQGTGAADDSGLPNDRFFAVRPEGSVSTLKIQRTERGDSAVYLCASSLASSGRETQYFGPGTRLLVL.

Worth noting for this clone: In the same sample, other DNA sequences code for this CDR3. The CDR3 here is CASTDRGLGANVLTF. The CDR3 bases that were read are TGTGCCAGCACCGACAGGGGGTTGGGAGCCAACGTC. This chain connects TRBV7-9 to TRBJ2-6, with 9 bases aligning to TRBD1. The observed sequence ends 3 residues before the CDR3 terminus, with the missing tail filled in from the germline J gene. V was clipped by 7 bases and J by 7 bases; unmatched bases: 8. CDR3 length: 15 amino acids. Germline V CDR1 and CDR2: SEHNR, FQNEAQ (reference sequence).

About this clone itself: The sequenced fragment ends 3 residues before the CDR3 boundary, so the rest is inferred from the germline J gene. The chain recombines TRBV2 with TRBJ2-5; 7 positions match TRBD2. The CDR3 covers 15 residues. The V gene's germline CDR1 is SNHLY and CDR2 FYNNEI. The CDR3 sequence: CASSHAGAGTDTQYF. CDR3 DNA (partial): TGTGCCAGCAGTCATGCGGGAGCGGGCACAGATACC.

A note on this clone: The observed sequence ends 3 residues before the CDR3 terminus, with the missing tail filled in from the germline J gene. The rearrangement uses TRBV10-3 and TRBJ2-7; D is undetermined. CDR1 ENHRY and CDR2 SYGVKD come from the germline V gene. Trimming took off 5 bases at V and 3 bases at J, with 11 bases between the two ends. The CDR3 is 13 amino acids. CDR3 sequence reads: CAISPTENYEQYF. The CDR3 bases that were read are TGTGCCATCAGTCCTACAGAGAACTACGAG.

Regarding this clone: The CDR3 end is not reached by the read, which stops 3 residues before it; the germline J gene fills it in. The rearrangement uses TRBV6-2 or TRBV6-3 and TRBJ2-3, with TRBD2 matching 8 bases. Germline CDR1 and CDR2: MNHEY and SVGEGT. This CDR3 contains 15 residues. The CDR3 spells CASSYSGAGGKTQYF. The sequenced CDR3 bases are TGTGCCAGCAGTTACTCAGGCGCGGGGGGAAAGACG.

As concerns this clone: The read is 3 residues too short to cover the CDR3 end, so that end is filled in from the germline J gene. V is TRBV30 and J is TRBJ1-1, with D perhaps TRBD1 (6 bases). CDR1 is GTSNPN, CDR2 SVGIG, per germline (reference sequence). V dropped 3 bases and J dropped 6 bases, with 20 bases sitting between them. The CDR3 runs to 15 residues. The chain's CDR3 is CAWRNLGAAGAEAFF. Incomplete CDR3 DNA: TGTGCCTGGAGGAATCTGGGGGCGGCCGGGGCTGAA.

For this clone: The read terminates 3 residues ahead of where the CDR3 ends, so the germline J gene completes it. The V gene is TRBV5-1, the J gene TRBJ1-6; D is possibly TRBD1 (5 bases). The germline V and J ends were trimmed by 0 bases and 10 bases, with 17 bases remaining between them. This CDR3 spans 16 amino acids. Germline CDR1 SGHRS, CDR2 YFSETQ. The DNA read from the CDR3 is TGCGCCAGCAGCTTGGGAGGGCAGGGCCTAGACTCACCC. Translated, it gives CASSLGGQGLDSP. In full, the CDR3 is CASSLGGQGLDSPLHF.

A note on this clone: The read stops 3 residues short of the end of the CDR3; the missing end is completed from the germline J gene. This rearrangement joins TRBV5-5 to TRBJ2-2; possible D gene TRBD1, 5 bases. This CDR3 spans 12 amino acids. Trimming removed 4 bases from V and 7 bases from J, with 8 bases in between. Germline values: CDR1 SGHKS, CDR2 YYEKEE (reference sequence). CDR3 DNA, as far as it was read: TGTGCCAGCAGCAGGGGAAACGGGGAG. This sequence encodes CASSRGNGE. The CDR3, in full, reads CASSRGNGELFF.

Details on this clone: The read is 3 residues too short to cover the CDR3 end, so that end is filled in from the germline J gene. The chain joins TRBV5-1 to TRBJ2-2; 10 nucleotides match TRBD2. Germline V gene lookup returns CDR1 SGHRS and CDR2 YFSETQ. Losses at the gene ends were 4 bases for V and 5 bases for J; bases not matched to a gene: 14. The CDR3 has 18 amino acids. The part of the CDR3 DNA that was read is TGCGCCAGCAGCCCCGAGGGAGCGGGGGGGCCGTTAACCGGGGAG. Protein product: CASSPEGAGGPLTGE. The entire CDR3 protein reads CASSPEGAGGPLTGELFF.

This CDR3 reads CASRNRSIHPGANVLTF. The covered CDR3 bases are TGTGCCAGCAGAAACAGGTCCATCCATCCTGGGGCCAACGTC. The rearrangement links TRBV27 to TRBJ2-6, with a possible D match to TRBD1 (5 bases). Sequencing ends 3 residues short of the CDR3 end; the germline J gene provides the rest. The CDR3 sequence is 17 residues long. The germline V gene encodes CDR1 MNHEY and CDR2 SMNVEV (reference sequence). Trimming pared 6 bases from V and 2 bases from J, leaving 17 bases between.

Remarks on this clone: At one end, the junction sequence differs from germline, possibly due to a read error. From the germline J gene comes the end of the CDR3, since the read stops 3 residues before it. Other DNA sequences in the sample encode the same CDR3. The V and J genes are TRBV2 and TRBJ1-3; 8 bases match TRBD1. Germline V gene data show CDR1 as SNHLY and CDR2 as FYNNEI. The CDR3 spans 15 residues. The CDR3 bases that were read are TGTGCCAGCGGCGGACAGGGTAGCTCTGGAAACACT. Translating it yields CASGGQGSSGNT. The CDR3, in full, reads CASGGQGSSGNTIYF.

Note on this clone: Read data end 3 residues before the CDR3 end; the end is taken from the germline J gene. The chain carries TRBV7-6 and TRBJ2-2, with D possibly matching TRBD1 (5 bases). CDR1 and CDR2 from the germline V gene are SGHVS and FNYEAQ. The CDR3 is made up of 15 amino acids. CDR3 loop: CASSPGSSGANVLFF. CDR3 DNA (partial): TGTGCCAGCAGCCCCGGAAGCTCTGGGGCCAACGTG.

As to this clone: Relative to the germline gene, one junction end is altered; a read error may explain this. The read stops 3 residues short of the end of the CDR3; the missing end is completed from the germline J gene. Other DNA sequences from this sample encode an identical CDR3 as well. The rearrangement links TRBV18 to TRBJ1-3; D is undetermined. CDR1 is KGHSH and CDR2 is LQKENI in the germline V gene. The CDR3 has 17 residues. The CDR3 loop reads CASSPLQRDKSGNTIYF. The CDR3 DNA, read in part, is TGTGCCAGCTCACCTCTACAGAGAGATAAATCCGGAAACACA.

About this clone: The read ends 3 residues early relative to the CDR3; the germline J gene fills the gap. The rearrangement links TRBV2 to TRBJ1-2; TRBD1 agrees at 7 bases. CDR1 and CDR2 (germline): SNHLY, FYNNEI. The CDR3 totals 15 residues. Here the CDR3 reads CASSERDRFTYDYTF. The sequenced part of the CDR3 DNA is TGTGCCAGCAGTGAAAGGGACAGATTTACCTACGAC.

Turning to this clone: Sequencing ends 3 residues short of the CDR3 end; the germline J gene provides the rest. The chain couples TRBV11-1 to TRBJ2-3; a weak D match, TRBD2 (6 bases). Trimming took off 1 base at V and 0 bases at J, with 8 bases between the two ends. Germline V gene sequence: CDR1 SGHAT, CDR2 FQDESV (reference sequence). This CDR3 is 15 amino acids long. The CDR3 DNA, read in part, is TGTGCCAGCAGCTTAGTGGGACTGAGCACAGATACG. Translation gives CASSLVGLSTDT. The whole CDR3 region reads CASSLVGLSTDTQYF.

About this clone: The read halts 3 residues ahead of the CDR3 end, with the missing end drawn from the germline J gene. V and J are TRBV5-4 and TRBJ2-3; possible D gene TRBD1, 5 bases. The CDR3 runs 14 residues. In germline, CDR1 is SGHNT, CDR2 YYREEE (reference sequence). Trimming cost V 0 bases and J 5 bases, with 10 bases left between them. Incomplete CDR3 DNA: TGTGCCAGCAGCTTGGGCAGGGCCGAAGATACG. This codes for CASSLGRAEDT. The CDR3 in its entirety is CASSLGRAEDTQYF.

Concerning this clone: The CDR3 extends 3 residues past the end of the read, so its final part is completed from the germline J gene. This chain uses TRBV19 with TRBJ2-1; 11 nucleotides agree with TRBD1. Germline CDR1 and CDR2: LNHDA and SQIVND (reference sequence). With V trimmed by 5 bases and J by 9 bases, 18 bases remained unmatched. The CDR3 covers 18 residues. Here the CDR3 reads CASSLLLGQGVFRSEQFF. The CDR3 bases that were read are TGTGCCAGTAGTCTCCTTTTGGGACAGGGGGTTTTCCGCAGTGAG. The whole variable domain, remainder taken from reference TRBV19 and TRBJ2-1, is DGGITQSPKYLFRKEGQNVTLSCEQNLNHDAMYWYRQDPGQGLRLIYYSQIVNDFQKGDIAEGYSVSREKKESFPLTVTSAQKNPTAFYLCASSLLLGQGVFRSEQFFGPGTRLTVL.

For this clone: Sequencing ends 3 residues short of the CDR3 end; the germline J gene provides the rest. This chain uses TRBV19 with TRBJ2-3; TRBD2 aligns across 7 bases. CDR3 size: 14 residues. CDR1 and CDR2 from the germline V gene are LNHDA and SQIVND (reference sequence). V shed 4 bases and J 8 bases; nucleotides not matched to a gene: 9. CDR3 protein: CASSTGVAGVTQYF. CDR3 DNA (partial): TGTGCCAGTAGTACCGGGGTGGCGGGGGTTACG.